Presented here are 20 T cell receptor beta chains from one specimen sequenced in a study of CD8+CD57+ T cells in acquired aplastic anemia. Investigators profiled TCR beta VDJ and CDR3 from genomic DNA template. TCRdb reprocessed the reads via MiXCR and lists one record per CDR3 protein. Among about 220,000 distinct CDR3 sequences, around 45% were seen once, and the ten largest hold 7% to 9.5%. Those patients picked for sequencing had displayed CD8+CD57+ cell expansion on flow cytometry. The specimen was sorted CD4+, CD8+, or CD8+CD57+ T cells (not recorded which) from PBMCs. The source of these receptors is a human donor with aplastic anemia.

Many counts were recorded for this clonotype. J is TRBJ2-1 and V is TRBV9, with 9 bases lining up with TRBD1. This CDR3 contains 13 residues. J was trimmed by 8 bases and V by 4 bases; bases with no gene match: 4. Germline V CDR1 and CDR2: SGDLS, YYNGEE. CDR3 in amino acids: CASSPRDRDEQFF. The DNA of the CDR3 is TGTGCCAGCAGCCCTCGGGACAGGGATGAGCAGTTCTTC.

This clonotype has a handful of counts. J is TRBJ1-6 and V is TRBV2; D may be TRBD1 (5 bases). Trimming removed 5 bases from V and 7 bases from J, with 18 bases in between. The CDR3 length is 16 residues. CDR1 is SNHLY and CDR2 is FYNNEI in the germline V gene. CDR3 region: CASSSGGSGKNSPLHF. The CDR3 nucleotides read TGTGCCAGCAGTTCTGGGGGTAGCGGGAAGAATTCACCCCTCCACTTT.

This sequence joins TRBV29-1 and TRBJ1-2; 9 bases align to TRBD1. CDR1 and CDR2 (germline): SQVTM, ANQGSEA. Germline trimming cut 8 bases from V and 7 bases from J; bases unmatched to any gene: 11. The CDR3 totals 13 residues. The CDR3 reads CSTSRTGAGGYTF. The CDR3 DNA is TGCAGCACCTCGCGGACAGGGGCTGGTGGCTACACCTTC.

There are a few counts of this clonotype. This chain uses TRBV7-9 with TRBJ2-5; 10 bases match TRBD1. Unmatched junction bases numbered 4, after V lost 0 bases and J lost 3 bases. The germline V gene encodes CDR1 SEHNR and CDR2 FQNEAQ (reference sequence). The CDR3 is 16 amino acids. For the CDR3, the DNA is TGTGCCAGCAGCTTAGCTGACAGGGGGCAAAAAGAGACCCAGTACTTC. It is translated as CASSLADRGQKETQYF.

V usage is TRBV30 and J usage is TRBJ1-1; maybe TRBD1 (5 bases). Germline V gene lookup returns CDR1 GTSNPN and CDR2 SVGIG (reference sequence). V was shortened by 5 bases and J by 10 bases, with 14 bases between the two germline ends. The CDR3 is 11 amino acids. CDR3 DNA: TGTGCCTGGGACAGCGGCTTGGGAGCTTTCTTT. Its protein is CAWDSGLGAFF. Based on the CDR3 plus reference TRBV30 and TRBJ1-1, the full variable domain is SQTIHQWPATLVQPVGSPLSLECTVEGTSNPNLYWYRQAAGRGLQLLFYSVGIGQISSEVPQNLSASRPQDRQFILSSKKLLLSDSGFYLCAWDSGLGAFFGQGTRLTVV.

The sample holds a few counts of this clonotype. The CDR3 DNA is TGTGCCAGCAGCTTAGTCGGTCGGGGGGGCACAGATACGCAGTATTTT. Translation: CASSLVGRGGTDTQYF. V gene TRBV11-3 combines with J gene TRBJ2-3, with TRBD2 matching over 7 bases. The CDR3 runs to 16 residues. Germline V gene sequence: CDR1 SGHNT, CDR2 YENEEA. V lost 1 base and J lost 1; bases outside the gene matches: 5.

The gene calls are TRBV29-1 and TRBJ2-3; no reliable D call. Germline V CDR1 and CDR2: SQVTM, ANQGSEA. CDR3 length: 14 amino acids. The V gene lost 4 bases and the J gene lost 0 bases, with 11 bases spanning the gap. The CDR3 is CSVVWQDSTDTQYF. CDR3 DNA sequence: TGCAGCGTTGTTTGGCAGGATAGCACAGATACGCAGTATTTT.

This clonotype was counted many times. The V and J genes are TRBV5-4 and TRBJ1-1, with D uncertain. The V gene's germline CDR1 is SGHNT and CDR2 YYREEE (reference sequence). The V end lost 3 bases, the J end lost 1 base, and 13 bases lay between the germline ends. This CDR3 comprises 15 residues. Here the CDR3 DNA reads TGTGCCAGCAGCTCAGGCATGTTGGAGAACACTGAAGCTTTCTTT. Translated, it gives CASSSGMLENTEAFF.

This clonotype was counted ten times or more. J is TRBJ2-5 and V is TRBV20-1; 7 bases fit TRBD1. In germline, CDR1 is DFQATT, CDR2 SNEGSKA (reference sequence). J was trimmed by 0 bases and V by 0 bases; bases with no gene match: 7. The CDR3 extends over 16 amino acids. DNA of the CDR3: TGCAGTGCTAGAGATCAGACAGGGCACGACCAAGAGACCCAGTACTTC. It codes for CSARDQTGHDQETQYF.

The chain joins TRBV10-3 to TRBJ1-2, with 7 positions matching TRBD1. J was trimmed by 0 bases and V by 5 bases; bases with no gene match: 12. Germline V CDR1 and CDR2: ENHRY, SYGVKD. CDR3 length: 17 residues. The CDR3 reads CAISSRTGQLSNYGYTF. The CDR3 DNA follows: TGTGCCATCAGTTCCCGGACAGGTCAACTTTCTAACTATGGCTACACCTTC.

This clonotype was picked up a small number of times. A much larger clone lies a single base off, so this may be a read error. This chain uses TRBV9 with TRBJ2-1; D is uncertain. The CDR3 extends over 13 amino acids. V was shortened by 0 bases and J by 6 bases, with 7 bases between the two germline ends. The germline V gene has CDR1 SGDLS and CDR2 YYNGEE. CDR3 nucleotide sequence: TGTGCCAGCAGCGTAGGGGCAGTCAATGAGCAGTTCTTC. Amino acid sequence: CASSVGAVNEQFF. Filled out from reference TRBV9 and TRBJ2-1, the complete variable domain reads DSGVTQTPKHLITATGQRVTLRCSPRSGDLSVYWYQQSLDQGLQFLIQYYNGEERAKGNILERFSAQQFPDLHSELNLSSLELGDSALYFCASSVGAVNEQFFGPGTRLTVL.

This clonotype was counted at least ten times. This chain connects TRBV4-1 to TRBJ2-5, with D tentatively TRBD2 (5 bases). Trimming shortened V by 1 base and J by 1 base, and 13 bases separated the two germline ends. The CDR3 consists of 16 residues. Germline V gives CDR1 MGHRA, CDR2 YSYEKL. Here the CDR3 reads CASSQVASPIQETQYF. The DNA for the CDR3 is TGCGCCAGCAGCCAAGTTGCTAGCCCAATCCAAGAGACCCAGTACTTC.

This clonotype was seen ten or more times. The genes are TRBV5-1 and TRBJ1-2; TRBD1 matches at 8 bases. The CDR3 consists of 15 residues. The junction had 8 bases not matched to a gene; V was cut back by 4 bases and J by 3 bases. Germline values: CDR1 SGHRS, CDR2 YFSETQ. The CDR3 is CASSLDRAVYYGYTF. The DNA of the CDR3 is TGCGCCAGCAGCCTGGACAGGGCAGTTTACTATGGCTACACCTTC. Full variable domain (outside the CDR3, taken from reference TRBV5-1 and TRBJ1-2): KAGVTQTPRYLIKTRGQQVTLSCSPISGHRSVSWYQQTPGQGLQFLFEYFSETQRNKGNFPGRFSGRQFSNSRSEMNVSTLELGDSALYLCASSLDRAVYYGYTFGSGTRLTVV.

This clonotype was counted many times. V and J are TRBV6-5 and TRBJ1-1; a weak D match, TRBD1 (6 bases). This CDR3 has 16 amino acids. Germline V gene sequence: CDR1 MNHEY, CDR2 SVGAGI. The V end lost 0 bases, the J end lost 5 bases, and 16 bases lay between the germline ends. The CDR3 DNA follows: TGTGCCAGCAGTTACTCAGTCGGCACAGGGAAGACTGAAGCTTTCTTT. It codes for CASSYSVGTGKTEAFF.

This sequence joins TRBV25-1 and TRBJ2-3, with D unclear. Germline CDR1 is MGHDK and CDR2 is SYGVNS. Deletions cut 6 bases from V and 0 bases from J, with 22 bases between. The CDR3 is 18 residues long. The CDR3 loop is CASRQTKILWDSTDTQYF. In DNA form, the CDR3 reads TGTGCCAGCAGGCAGACAAAGATACTTTGGGATAGCACAGATACGCAGTATTTT.

The V gene is TRBV25-1, the J gene TRBJ2-1, with 7 bases aligning to TRBD1. Looked up from germline, CDR1 is MGHDK and CDR2 is SYGVNS. The junction had 7 bases not matched to a gene; V was cut back by 4 bases and J by 1 base. CDR3 length: 16 residues. The CDR3 spells CASSGSGGRSYNEQFF. The CDR3 bases are TGTGCCAGCAGTGGTTCAGGGGGAAGGTCCTACAATGAGCAGTTCTTC. The whole variable domain, filled in from reference TRBV25-1 and TRBJ2-1, reads EADIYQTPRYLVIGTGKKITLECSQTMGHDKMYWYQQDPGMELHLIHYSYGVNSTEKGDLSSESTVSRIRTEHFPLTLESARPSHTSQYLCASSGSGGRSYNEQFFGPGTRLTVL.

The chain recombines TRBV7-6 with TRBJ2-5, with 16 nucleotides matching TRBD2. CDR1 is SGHVS and CDR2 is FNYEAQ in the germline V gene. Trimming removed 3 bases from V and 5 bases from J; junction bases left unmatched: 3. The CDR3 is made up of 16 amino acids. DNA for the CDR3: TGTGCCAGCAGCTTGGGGACTAGCGGGGGGGCCGAGACCCAGTACTTC. Its translation is CASSLGTSGGAETQYF.

V and J are TRBV7-2 and TRBJ2-3, with a weak D call TRBD2 (7 bases). The V gene's germline CDR1 is SGHTA and CDR2 FQGNSA. This CDR3 has 16 amino acids. V lost 5 bases, J lost 6 bases, and 21 bases lay in between. CDR3 sequence reads: CASSHIVEGGRDTQYF. The DNA of the CDR3 is TGTGCCAGCAGCCACATTGTTGAGGGGGGGCGCGATACGCAGTATTTT.

This clonotype was picked up many times. The V and J genes are TRBV19 and TRBJ1-1; D call uncertain. The V gene's germline CDR1 is LNHDA and CDR2 SQIVND (reference sequence). V shed 3 bases and J shed 5 bases, with 7 bases lying between them. This CDR3 spans 12 amino acids. CDR3 nucleotide sequence: TGTGCCAGTAGTATTGGCTGGACTGAAGCTTTCTTT. Amino acid sequence: CASSIGWTEAFF.

This clonotype was picked up many times. The chain carries TRBV9 and TRBJ2-5, with a tentative D call TRBD2 (7 bases). This CDR3 comprises 15 residues. The V end lost 7 bases, the J end lost 5 bases, and 21 bases lay between the germline ends. Germline V gene sequence: CDR1 SGDLS, CDR2 YYNGEE. This CDR3 is CASAEGGGRRETQYF. The CDR3 nucleotides are TGTGCCAGCGCCGAGGGGGGGGGCCGGAGGGAGACCCAGTACTTC.